What follows are 25 T cell receptor beta chains derived from one specimen sequenced in a study of blood T cell repertoires in COVID-19. The method was immunoSEQ multiplex PCR; TCRdb's version includes in-frame clones alone and lacks a portion of them. This sample yields about 180,000 clones, of which about 86% are seen a single time; about an eighth belongs to the top ten. Material: peripheral blood. The source of these receptors is a woman in her 70s with COVID-19, enrolled during active disease.

The chain combines TRBV12-3 or TRBV12-4 with TRBJ1-5; D is undetermined. This CDR3 contains 11 residues. Trimming left V 6 bases short and J 9 bases short, with 9 bases between. The CDR3 sequence: CASSEGGPQHF. The CDR3 coding sequence is TGTGCCAGCAGCGAAGGAGGGCCCCAGCATTTT.

The genes are TRBV19 and TRBJ2-3, with D maybe TRBD2 (6 bases). The V end was cut by 3 bases, the J end by 1 base, with 14 bases between. The germline gives CDR1 LNHDA, CDR2 SQIVND (reference sequence). The CDR3 runs to 16 residues. The CDR3 protein is CASSIFGGRGTDTQYF. CDR3 DNA sequence: TGTGCCAGTAGTATTTTTGGGGGGAGAGGCACAGATACGCAGTATTTT.

This chain joins TRBV5-6 and TRBJ2-5; a possible D gene is TRBD2 (5 bases). The length of the CDR3 is 14 residues. With 4 bases removed from V and 4 bases from J, the gap between germline ends came to 14 bases. CDR1 SGHDT and CDR2 YYEEEE come from the germline V gene. CDR3 bases: TGTGCCAGCAGCACCTACGGGAACGGAGAGACCCAGTACTTC. Its translation is CASSTYGNGETQYF.

V usage is TRBV30 and J usage is TRBJ2-2; no clear D. The germline gives CDR1 GTSNPN, CDR2 SVGIG (reference sequence). This CDR3 comprises 14 residues. The V gene lost 0 bases and the J gene lost 3 bases, with 8 bases spanning the gap. CDR3 loop: CAWSVRSDTGELFF. CDR3 in DNA: TGTGCCTGGAGTGTACGCAGTGACACCGGGGAGCTGTTTTTT.

This clone has a single count. The rearrangement links TRBV24-1 to TRBJ2-3; D uncertain. V shed 6 bases and J shed 3 bases, with 9 bases lying between them. This CDR3 has 13 amino acids. Germline V gene data show CDR1 as KGHDR and CDR2 as SFDVKD. The CDR3 DNA reads as TGTGCCACCAGTCGCGGCGTAACAGATACGCAGTATTTT. Translated: CATSRGVTDTQYF.

V gene TRBV28 combines with J gene TRBJ2-3; D possibly corresponds to TRBD2 (5 bases). Trimming shortened V by 6 bases and J by 2 bases, and 12 bases separated the two germline ends. There are 14 residues in the CDR3. CDR1 and CDR2 (germline): MDHEN, SYDVKM. This chain's CDR3 is CASSPAGLTDTQYF. CDR3 sequence (DNA): TGTGCCAGCAGCCCCGCAGGACTCACAGATACGCAGTATTTT.

The gene calls are TRBV19 and TRBJ2-3; 8 bases are a match to TRBD2. The germline CDR1 and CDR2 sequences are LNHDA and SQIVND (reference sequence). Trimming cost V 5 bases and J 4 bases; bases outside gene matches: 8. This CDR3 comprises 15 residues. CDR3 loop: CASSPAGALSDTQYF. The CDR3 nucleotides are TGTGCCAGTAGTCCAGCGGGAGCTTTATCAGATACGCAGTATTTT. The whole variable domain, remainder taken from reference TRBV19 and TRBJ2-3, is DGGITQSPKYLFRKEGQNVTLSCEQNLNHDAMYWYRQDPGQGLRLIYYSQIVNDFQKGDIAEGYSVSREKKESFPLTVTSAQKNPTAFYLCASSPAGALSDTQYFGPGTRLTVL.

This clone was seen only once. V usage is TRBV4-2 and J usage is TRBJ1-1, with D possibly TRBD1 on 5 matching bases. This CDR3 has 15 amino acids. Trimming stripped 0 bases from V and 5 bases from J, with 13 bases between. Germline V gives CDR1 LGHNA, CDR2 YNFKEQ. CDR3 in DNA: TGTGCCAGCAGCCAAGATCACCAGGGAGGAACTGAAGCTTTCTTT. The encoded protein is CASSQDHQGGTEAFF.

The CDR3 region is CASSPLRGGYEQYF. In DNA, the CDR3 is TGTGCCAGCAGCCCTCTTCGGGGGGGGTACGAGCAGTACTTC. This chain joins TRBV11-2 and TRBJ2-7; 8 nucleotides line up with TRBD2. The CDR3 is 14 amino acids. V gave up 5 bases and J gave up 4 bases; unmatched junction bases: 7. Germline V lookup: CDR1 SGHAT, CDR2 FQNNGV.

The chain uses TRBV19 and TRBJ1-5, with TRBD1 matching over 8 bases. Germline V gene data show CDR1 as LNHDA and CDR2 as SQIVND (reference sequence). This CDR3 has 12 residues. The V and J ends lost 8 bases and 6 bases, in that order; junction bases with no gene match: 3. The CDR3 DNA reads as TGTGCCAGTGACAGGGGACTTCAGCCCCAGCATTTT. Translating it yields CASDRGLQPQHF. The complete variable domain, with remaining parts taken from reference TRBV19 and TRBJ1-5, reads DGGITQSPKYLFRKEGQNVTLSCEQNLNHDAMYWYRQDPGQGLRLIYYSQIVNDFQKGDIAEGYSVSREKKESFPLTVTSAQKNPTAFYLCASDRGLQPQHFGDGTRLSIL.

The rearrangement joins TRBV7-2 to TRBJ2-5, with 7 bases aligning to TRBD1. The CDR3 sequence is 14 residues long. V lost 4 bases to trimming and J lost 3 bases; unmatched junction nucleotides: 5. The germline gives CDR1 SGHTA, CDR2 FQGNSA. The CDR3 here is CASSSGQHEETQYF. In DNA form, the CDR3 reads TGTGCCAGCAGCTCGGGACAGCACGAAGAGACCCAGTACTTC.

This clone was counted between two and nine times. The CDR3 protein is CASSANGGSYNSPLHF. CDR3 coding DNA: TGTGCCAGCAGTGCCAACGGGGGTTCTTATAATTCACCCCTCCACTTT. This sequence joins TRBV2 and TRBJ1-6; D might be TRBD1 (5 bases). V was trimmed by 4 bases and J by 4 bases, leaving 14 bases between them. The CDR3 is made up of 16 amino acids. Germline CDR1 SNHLY, CDR2 FYNNEI.

J is TRBJ2-7 and V is TRBV12-3 or TRBV12-4; D is uncertain. The V gene lost 6 bases and the J gene lost 3 bases, with 12 bases spanning the gap. The CDR3 is 13 residues long. The CDR3 coding sequence is TGTGCCAGCAGCCCGCCTCCCGGCTACGAGCAGTACTTC. Its protein product is CASSPPPGYEQYF.

This chain uses TRBV9 with TRBJ2-5; D may be TRBD2 (5 bases). Per the germline V gene, CDR1 is SGDLS and CDR2 is YYNGEE. The CDR3 loop spans 16 amino acids. V lost 4 bases and J 4 bases, leaving 20 bases between the germline ends. CDR3 loop: CASSPRPGWAGETQYF. DNA of the CDR3: TGTGCCAGCAGCCCGCGCCCGGGGTGGGCGGGAGAGACCCAGTACTTC.

The rearrangement uses TRBV3-1 (or the pseudogene TRBV3-2) and TRBJ1-6, with 10 bases that match TRBD1. The CDR3 contains 15 residues. The V gene's germline CDR1 is LGHDT and CDR2 YNNKEL (reference sequence). The V segment lost 3 bases and the J segment 8 bases; nucleotides outside the gene matches: 4. This chain's CDR3 is CASSHIGTGDSPLHF. As DNA, the CDR3 is TGTGCCAGCAGCCACATAGGGACAGGGGATTCACCCCTCCACTTT.

The chain has TRBV28 and TRBJ1-2, with 8 bases matching TRBD1. The germline V gene encodes CDR1 MDHEN and CDR2 SYDVKM. The CDR3 is 14 residues long. The V segment lost 6 bases and the J segment 8 bases; nucleotides outside the gene matches: 11. Written as DNA, the CDR3 is TGTGCCAGCAGCAAAACAGGGGGTAACGGGGGCTACACCTTC. Protein product: CASSKTGGNGGYTF.

J is TRBJ1-3 and V is TRBV3-1 (or the pseudogene TRBV3-2), with no clear D. Germline CDR1 and CDR2: LGHDT and YNNKEL (reference sequence). The CDR3 is 15 residues long. With 3 bases removed from V and 0 bases from J, the gap between germline ends came to 9 bases. CDR3 amino acids: CASSHGGLSGNTIYF. The CDR3 DNA sequence: TGTGCCAGCAGCCACGGAGGGCTCTCTGGAAACACCATATATTTT.

The J gene is TRBJ2-7, the V gene TRBV7-3; D possibly corresponds to TRBD2 (6 bases). Germline lookup yields CDR1 SGHTA and CDR2 FQGTGA. This CDR3 region has 16 residues. Trimming shortened V by 4 bases and J by 0 bases, and 16 bases separated the two germline ends. Here the CDR3 reads CASSSERTTYSYEQYF. CDR3 sequence (DNA): TGTGCCAGCAGCTCTGAGCGGACTACTTACTCCTACGAGCAGTACTTC.

The rearrangement uses TRBV9 and TRBJ1-1; TRBD1 is a possible D gene (5 bases). Germline assignment: CDR1 SGDLS and CDR2 YYNGEE. The CDR3 length is 13 residues. The V end was cut by 4 bases, the J end by 7 bases, with 14 bases between. The DNA for the CDR3 is TGTGCCAGCAGCCTCGGGACTCAGGATGAAGCTTTCTTT. Amino acids: CASSLGTQDEAFF.

The chain has TRBV4-3 and TRBJ2-7, with TRBD1 matching 10 bases. The germline CDR1 and CDR2 sequences are LGHNA and YSLEER. J gave up 3 bases and V 5 bases, and 4 bases lay outside the gene matches. The CDR3 has 14 residues. CDR3 nucleotide sequence: TGCGCCAGCAGCAGGGACAGGGGTGGCTACGAGCAGTACTTC. Its protein is CASSRDRGGYEQYF.

The chain has TRBV9 and TRBJ2-1; D not certain. Trimming removed 3 bases from V and 0 bases from J, with 4 bases in between. CDR1 SGDLS and CDR2 YYNGEE come from the germline V gene. The length of the CDR3 is 13 residues. The DNA for the CDR3 is TGTGCCAGCAGCGCCAGCTCCTACAATGAGCAGTTCTTC. It translates to CASSASSYNEQFF.

J is TRBJ2-1 and V is TRBV20-1, with 10 bases matching TRBD2. The germline V gene has CDR1 DFQATT and CDR2 SNEGSKA (reference sequence). This CDR3 has 14 residues. Trimming took 3 bases from V and 3 from J; bases not matched to a gene: 2. CDR3 in DNA: TGCAGTGCTAGTAGGACTAGCGGCTACAATGAGCAGTTCTTC. Translation: CSASRTSGYNEQFF.

This clone was seen a single time. The V call is TRBV2, the J call TRBJ2-5; a possible D gene is TRBD2 (6 bases). Trimming removed 5 bases from V and 5 bases from J, with 12 bases in between. Looked up from germline, CDR1 is SNHLY and CDR2 is FYNNEI. The CDR3 is 13 amino acids. CDR3 bases: TGTGCCAGCAGTCGGGACTCCTGGGAGACCCAGTACTTC. Amino acids: CASSRDSWETQYF.

As for this clone: Different DNA sequences within this sample yield the same CDR3. The V call is TRBV5-4, the J call TRBJ2-1; no clear D gene. This CDR3 contains 16 residues. V was pared by 0 bases and J by 0 bases, with 10 bases between. Germline CDR1 reads SGHNT; CDR2 reads YYREEE (reference sequence). CDR3 residues: CASSLAGGLSYNEQFF. For the CDR3, the DNA is TGTGCCAGCAGCTTGGCCGGTGGGCTCTCCTACAATGAGCAGTTCTTC.

The chain carries TRBV4-3 and TRBJ1-1; D is unresolved. CDR1 is LGHNA and CDR2 is YSLEER in the germline V gene. The germline V and J ends were trimmed by 0 bases and 5 bases, with 16 bases remaining between them. This CDR3 is built from 16 residues. The CDR3 region is CASSQDRMVEWTEAFF. Written as DNA, the CDR3 is TGCGCCAGCAGCCAAGATCGAATGGTAGAATGGACTGAAGCTTTCTTT.